This is a list of T cell receptor beta chains from one sample in a study of blood T cell repertoires in COVID-19. This table comes from immunoSEQ multiplex PCR, and its TCRdb copy is limited to in-frame clones, with some not included. The profile shows tens of thousands of clones, 70% to 90% of them singletons. The specimen was peripheral blood. The receptors were sampled from a human donor in a cohort sampled during active COVID-19. Both conserved end residues are part of each CDR3. The D gene is left open where the match is weak. Clone size is given for some rows only: seen once, a few or many times, or a class if the clone is expanded.

TRBD1,TRBV7-6,TRBJ2-7,NA,TGTGCCAGCAGACCTTGGACAGGGGATCCCTTTGCCGGCGAGCAGTACTTC,CASRPWTGDPFAGEQYF
TRBD2,TRBV20-1,TRBJ2-1,NA,TGCAGTGCTAGTCAACTAGCGGGAATGGGAGAGCAGTTCTTC,CSASQLAGMGEQFF
NA,TRBV28,TRBJ2-6,NA,TGTGCCAGCGGCACGCCAGGGGCTGGGGCCAACGTCCTGACTTTC,CASGTPGAGANVLTF
NA,TRBV30,TRBJ2-3,NA,TGTGCCTGGAGTGGGGGACAAACCGGCACAGATACGCAGTATTTT,CAWSGGQTGTDTQYF
TRBD2,TRBV27,TRBJ2-1,NA,TGTGCCAGCAGTCCCACGGGACTAGCGGGCCTTGGGGGTGAGCAGTTCTTC,CASSPTGLAGLGGEQFF
TRBD1,TRBV27,TRBJ1-6,few,TGTGCCAGCAGTTTATTCACAGGGGTAGCACCCCTCCACTTT,CASSLFTGVAPLHF
TRBD2,TRBV5-1,TRBJ2-1,NA,TGCGCCAGCCGCCTCCGACTAGCGGGAGACGGTGAGCAGTTCTTC,CASRLRLAGDGEQFF
NA,TRBV6-6,TRBJ1-1,few,TGTGCCAGCTCCGCCGGGGGGCGCGGCACTGAAGCTTTCTTT,CASSAGGRGTEAFF
NA,TRBV7-9,TRBJ2-7,NA,TGTGCCAGCAGCTTAGCTTTAGGTGACTACGACGAGCAGTACTTC,CASSLALGDYDEQYF
NA,TRBV5-1,TRBJ2-7,NA,TGCGCCAGCAGCCTAAACTCCTACGAGCAGTACTTC,CASSLNSYEQYF